This T cell receptor beta chain derives from a study of blood T cell repertoires in COVID-19. About the study: The United States, Italy and Spain supplied acute and convalescent COVID-19 samples.

Sequencing was performed with immunoSEQ multiplex PCR; in TCRdb, only in-frame clones are kept and a portion is missing. The data show approximately 54,000 clones, 70% to 85% seen once. The V and J ends lost 3 bases and 5 bases respectively, with 11 bases between them. This CDR3 has 13 residues. Germline-derived CDR1 and CDR2 are MDHEN and SYDVKM. The chain links TRBV28 to TRBJ2-7; D is possibly TRBD2 (6 bases). This TCR was sampled from a human donor in a cohort sampled during active COVID-19. Sequences were obtained from peripheral blood. The CDR3 here is CASSFGGFDEQYF. The CDR3, as DNA: TGTGCCAGCAGTTTTGGAGGGTTTGACGAGCAGTACTTC.